A single TCR beta chain is shown here with its context. This clonotype was observed many times. The antigen it recognizes is unknown. Qualities for individual bases were not recorded, and no much larger clone is one base off. The sample belongs to a study of T cells in Graves' hyperthyroidism and ophthalmopathy (dated by TCRdb to about 2019). For the wider study: Peripheral blood was collected at initial diagnosis, before any treatment. Following sampling, methimazole starting at 30 mg daily was given to hyperthyroidism patients, and high-dose intravenous methylprednisolone was given to ophthalmopathy patients. To identify TCR V-J signatures that set the groups apart, the researchers used a discovery cohort of 90 to 100 patients, made up of under 50 with Graves' ophthalmopathy and about 60 with stable Graves' hyperthyroidism. Prospective prediction of ophthalmopathy was tested in an independent validation cohort consisting of 18 to 20 hyperthyroidism patients and around 16 patients who later progressed to ophthalmopathy. The paper reports TCR Vbeta CDR3 sequencing of roughly 140 peripheral blood samples: approximately 41 ophthalmopathy, roughly 74 hyperthyroidism and approximately 17 progressor patients. The study also compared thyroid tissue and blood T-cell repertoires from about six Graves' hyperthyroidism patients. For training and testing, the roughly 93 patients in the discovery cohort were randomly divided in a 7:3 ratio. The full study reports these points: No statistical method was used to fix the sample size in advance, and group allocation was not hidden from the investigators. A 13 V-J signature model separated ophthalmopathy from stable hyperthyroidism, with 87.88% sensitivity and 81% to 82% specificity in cross-validation and 80%/75% in testing. Most expanded thyroid clonotypes (frequency above 0.001) were also found in blood, which suggests that blood repertoires may mirror thyroid immune responses. In validation, the model predicted progression to ophthalmopathy with roughly 70% sensitivity and around 72% specificity, a median of about 6.7 months before onset.

The CDR3, cysteine through phenylalanine, is 16 amino acids long. Only the CDR3 DNA stays, 48 bases, in frame from base 1. From V the trimming removes 1 base and from J it removes 8 bases, while the gene matches leave 9 bases of the junction unaccounted for. CDR1 GTSNPN and CDR2 SVGIG are derived from the germline V gene (reference sequence). Amplification of TCR beta CDR3 regions was carried out from RNA transcripts. For the first round of RT-PCR on the TCR CDR3, the HTBI primer set was used together with the Qiagen OneStep RT-PCR kit. Libraries were constructed in a second round of multiplex PCR, after which size selection and purification were performed. The libraries were sequenced on an Illumina HiSeq2000 using paired-end 100 bp reads. In the paper's pipeline: SOAPnuke was used to process the raw data, throwing out any read that contained adapters or uncalled bases, had a mean Phred below 15, or lacked an exact constant-primer or identifier match. COPE v1.2.5 was used to merge high-quality paired reads, and clonotypes were defined as unique nucleotide sequences. Clonotypes were aligned to IMGT TRBV, TRBD and TRBJ reference segments using MiTCR v1.1. Only V-J combinations with frequency above 0.0001, covering 99% to 99.2% of repertoires, were analysed. The TCS score was defined as F50 (clonal expansion) divided by E x V (chaos), with BLOSUM62-based TCRdist calculated between CDR3 peptides within each V-J. Welch's t-statistics and random forest reduced 450 to 600 V-J features to about 13, which were used in a naive Bayes classifier (R e1071). In-frame beta chains were kept once TCRdb had trimmed the public reads at Q25 with fastp and called clones with MiXCR. Rows with a matching CDR3 protein are joined into one entry that keeps the most common DNA and genes. TCRdb's processing, not the study's, gives the V and J calls here. The sample table records fewer than 450,000 distinct CDR3 sequences; around 15% of these occur just once. The ten most abundant clones make up 25% to 30% of the sample.

Ophthalmopathy patients had moderately to severely active disease, with a Clinical Activity Score of 3 or more, a NOSPECS grade of 4 or more, and a disease duration of less than 3 months. Any patient with an uncontrolled infection, another autoimmune disease, pregnancy or lactation was excluded. Diagnoses were based on clinical symptoms, serum thyroxine and TRAb, thyroid ultrasound and orbital computed tomography. PBMCs were separated from roughly 10 ml of fresh peripheral blood using Ficoll-Paque density gradient centrifugation. Trizol reagent was used to extract total RNA, and RNA quality was then checked on an Agilent 2100 Bioanalyzer.

The specimen was blood. The receptor chain draws on TRBV30 and TRBJ2-1; 12 of the junction bases match TRBD1. This clonotype was sampled from a man aged 50 to 60 with Graves' ophthalmopathy. The CDR3 region has the sequence CAWSDRMGQGADEQFF. The DNA reads as follows: TGTGCCTGGAGTGATCGAATGGGACAGGGGGCAGATGAGCAGTTCTTC.